This TCR beta chain appears in the sequencing data of a study of cytomegalovirus exposure and HLA in healthy donors. Study-level findings and limits: When analyzed later, a missense DCLRE1C variant was found to be linked to TCR beta V- and J-gene trimming.

CDR3 length: 13 amino acids. V lost 5 bases to trimming and J lost 5 bases, with 11 bases between them. CDR1 and CDR2 (germline): SGHRS, YFSETQ. Comments on this clone: As yet, its antigen is unknown.

Primers for the PCR totalled 60 Vbeta and 13 Jbeta. The protocol was immunoSEQ multiplex PCR, while the TCRdb copy is restricted to in-frame clones and leaves out a portion. The repertoire consists of 110,000 to 150,000 clones, with approximately 80% occurring once and the leading ten covering around 3.2%. The sequence was obtained from a female donor in good health and CMV-seronegative. The source material was PBMCs. J is TRBJ1-3 and V is TRBV5-1; a weak D match, TRBD1 (5 bases). The CDR3 DNA reads as TGCGCCAGCAGATTGTCGGACAGAAACACCATATATTTT. Translated, it gives CASRLSDRNTIYF. Filled out from reference TRBV5-1 and TRBJ1-3, the complete variable domain reads KAGVTQTPRYLIKTRGQQVTLSCSPISGHRSVSWYQQTPGQGLQFLFEYFSETQRNKGNFPGRFSGRQFSNSRSEMNVSTLELGDSALYLCASRLSDRNTIYFGEGSWLTVV.